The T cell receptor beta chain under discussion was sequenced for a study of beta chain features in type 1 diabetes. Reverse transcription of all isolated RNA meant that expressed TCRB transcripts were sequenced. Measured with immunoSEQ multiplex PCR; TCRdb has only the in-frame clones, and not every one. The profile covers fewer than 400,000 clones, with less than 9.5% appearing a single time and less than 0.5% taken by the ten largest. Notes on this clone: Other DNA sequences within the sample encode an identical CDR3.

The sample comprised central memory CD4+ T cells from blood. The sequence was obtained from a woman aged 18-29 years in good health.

The CDR3 DNA follows: TGCAGTGCTAGTCTGGCCACTGAAGCTTTCTTT. Translation gives CSASLATEAFF. The genes are TRBV20-1 and TRBJ1-1, with D unclear. The CDR3 contains 11 residues. Trimming took 3 bases from V and 4 from J, leaving 6 bases between them. Germline V lookup: CDR1 DFQATT, CDR2 SNEGSKA (reference sequence).